This TCR beta chain was recovered during a study of molecular identifiers for immune sequencing clone quantification. Within the sample, this clonotype is medium-sized. V shed 3 bases and J 3 bases; nucleotides not matched to a gene: 6. The germline CDR1 and CDR2 sequences are SGHRS and YFSETQ. The CDR3 sequence is 16 residues long. Each CDR3 protein gets one entry after TCRdb re-called the PCR reads with MiXCR. Among about 86,000 distinct CDR3 sequences, about 23% were seen once, and the ten largest hold about 0.8%. This sequence joins TRBV5-1 and TRBJ2-3; 11 nucleotides line up with TRBD2. The sequenced material came from naive CD8+ T cells from blood, with Jurkat cell RNA spiked in. Subset meaning: FACS-sorted CD8+CD4-CCR7+CD45RA+ naive T cells. The sequence came from a human donor in good health. Some libraries in this study had Jurkat cell RNA spiked in. The CDR3 nucleotides are TGCGCCAGCAGCTCCCGACTAGCGGGGTTGACAGATACGCAGTATTTT. Translating gives CASSSRLAGLTDTQYF.